Only a few counts were recorded for the clone carrying this T cell receptor (beta chain). The source of the sample is a study of regulatory T cells in long-lasting Graves disease. At the level of the study: A definition of persistent Graves' disease required over 5 years of antithyroid drugs plus positive TSH receptor antibodies.

This CDR3 has 16 residues. Trimming removed 0 bases from V and 2 bases from J; junction bases left unmatched: 5. From germline, CDR1 is MGHDK and CDR2 SYGVNS. Both iRepertoire HTBI primers and Arm-PCR of CDR3 regions were used to build the TCR beta libraries. Under the authors' procedure: In the combined samples, 62 TRBV and 11 to 15 TRBJ segments were identified. MiXCR was run by TCRdb on the multiplex PCR reads, yielding one entry per CDR3 protein. TCRdb, not the original authors, processed these V and J calls. This sample has hundreds of thousands of distinct CDR3 sequences; about 32% occur once, and the top ten carry around 40%. Indicated time point: persistent/refractory GD, antithyroid drugs over 5 years with positive TRAb. The TCR library used RNA extracted from PBMCs. Doctors identified Graves' disease using the American Thyroid Association guidelines.

This chain joins TRBV25-1 and TRBJ2-5; 8 bases align to TRBD2. The clonotype originates from a female donor with Graves disease. The sample in question was peripheral blood mononuclear cells (PBMCs), obtained when the disease was refractory, from a patient treated with antithyroid drugs. This CDR3 is CASSEYTGGKQETQYF. In nucleotides, the CDR3 is TGTGCCAGCAGTGAATACACGGGAGGGAAACAAGAGACCCAGTACTTC.